A selection of T cell receptor beta chains follows, all from one sample in a study of T cell repertoires in cytomegalovirus infection. These receptors have no known antigen. In TCRdb, the reads were re-called with MiXCR into one record per CDR3 protein. Of about 900,000 distinct CDR3 sequences in the sample, about a third were seen once. Sequencing was performed on cultured CD8+ T cells from PBMCs, taken from culture after CMV antigen stimulation. These receptors were taken from a human donor in good health (CMV status not recorded). Some clones in this sample may be carry-over from other donors' samples. Each CDR3 is given with its conserved first and last residue. The D gene is left open where the match is weak. The size field is filled for only some rows; it gives once, few, many or a size class.

D	V	size	J	CDR3	DNA
-	TRBV7-6	-	TRBJ2-3	CASSLAGGQSTDTQYF	TGTGCCAGCAGCTTAGCCGGGGGCCAGAGCACAGATACGCAGTATTTT
-	TRBV15	-	TRBJ2-1	CATSRENYNEQFF	TGTGCCACCAGCAGAGAGAACTACAATGAGCAGTTCTTC
TRBD1	TRBV2	-	TRBJ2-1	CASFGQGWNNEQFF	TGTGCCAGCTTCGGACAGGGCTGGAACAATGAGCAGTTCTTC
TRBD1	TRBV7-6	few	TRBJ1-6	CASSLGGTGYNSPLHF	TGTGCCAGCAGCCTAGGTGGGACAGGGTATAATTCACCCCTCCACTTT
-	TRBV6-5	-	TRBJ2-1	CVSSYGGPSYNEQFF	TGTGTCAGCAGTTACGGGGGGCCTTCCTACAATGAGCAGTTCTTC
-	TRBV4-1	-	TRBJ2-1	CASSQVPGIGGPTYNEQFF	TGCGCCAGCAGCCAAGTTCCCGGGATCGGGGGTCCAACCTACAATGAGCAGTTCTTC
-	TRBV10-3	once	TRBJ2-5	CAIRKGEETQYF	TGTGCCATCAGGAAGGGGGAAGAGACCCAGTACTTC
-	TRBV3-1	-	TRBJ2-5	CASSQGLAQQETQYF	TGTGCCAGCAGCCAAGGGCTAGCGCAACAAGAGACCCAGTACTTC
TRBD1	TRBV12-3/TRBV12-4	few	TRBJ2-1	CASSFGTGVLFNEQFF	TGTGCCAGCAGTTTCGGGACAGGGGTTTTATTCAATGAGCAGTTCTTC
-	TRBV27	many	TRBJ1-4	CASSSKSDLNTANEKLFF	TGTGCCAGCAGTTCCAAATCGGACCTAAATACGGCTAATGAAAAACTGTTTTTT
-	TRBV29-1	-	TRBJ2-7	CSVARGSTYEQYF	TGCAGCGTTGCGAGGGGGTCAACCTACGAGCAGTACTTC
-	TRBV6-1	-	TRBJ2-1	CASSEAGQQQSYNEQFF	TGTGCCAGCAGTGAGGCGGGACAGCAACAATCCTACAATGAGCAGTTCTTC
TRBD2	TRBV7-2	-	TRBJ2-1	CASSTTSGGPGEQFF	TGTGCCAGCAGCACGACTAGCGGGGGGCCAGGTGAGCAGTTCTTC
TRBD2	TRBV11-1	-	TRBJ2-2	CASSTGTSGGNTGELFF	TGTGCCAGCAGCACCGGGACTAGCGGGGGAAACACCGGGGAGCTGTTTTTT
-	TRBV2	-	TRBJ2-1	CASRPRVDNEQFF	TGTGCCAGCAGGCCCCGGGTCGACAATGAGCAGTTCTTC
TRBD2	TRBV2	-	TRBJ2-1	CASTDASGDFGEQFF	TGTGCCAGCACAGACGCTAGCGGGGATTTTGGTGAGCAGTTCTTC
TRBD2	TRBV4-1	few	TRBJ2-2	CASSPREGFTGELFF	TGCGCCAGCAGCCCCCGGGAGGGGTTCACCGGGGAGCTGTTTTTT
TRBD2	TRBV7-2	-	TRBJ2-3	CASSPGGGNTDTQYF	TGTGCCAGCAGCCCAGGCGGGGGGAACACAGATACGCAGTATTTT
TRBD1	TRBV11-2	-	TRBJ1-4	CASRVGQAAVANEKLFF	TGTGCCAGCAGAGTGGGACAGGCCGCGGTGGCTAATGAAAAACTGTTTTTT
-	TRBV6-1	many	TRBJ2-3	CASSYSSGRDTQYF	TGTGCCAGCAGTTATTCCTCGGGCAGGGATACGCAGTATTTT
-	TRBV20-1	-	TRBJ1-2	CSHRPRVNYGYTF	TGCAGTCACCGCCCCAGGGTGAACTATGGCTACACCTTC
TRBD1	TRBV7-7	few	TRBJ1-3	CASSPGTGGPGNTIYF	TGTGCTAGCAGCCCAGGGACAGGGGGCCCTGGAAACACCATATATTTT
-	TRBV10-3	few	TRBJ1-1	CAIRVGSEAFF	TGTGCCATCAGGGTGGGGTCTGAAGCTTTCTTT
TRBD1	TRBV4-2	few	TRBJ1-1	CASSQTGMDTEAFF	TGTGCCAGCAGCCAGACAGGGATGGACACTGAAGCTTTCTTT
-	TRBV28	few	TRBJ2-2	CTSSPPNTGELFF	TGTACCAGCAGTCCCCCAAACACCGGGGAGCTGTTTTTT
TRBD2	TRBV7-9	-	TRBJ2-1	CASSPLADRYNEQFF	TGTGCCAGCAGCCCCCTAGCGGATCGTTACAATGAGCAGTTCTTC
-	TRBV27	few	TRBJ1-2	CASSPGRPYGYTF	TGTGCCAGCAGTCCAGGACGGCCCTATGGCTACACCTTC
-	TRBV12-3/TRBV12-4	-	TRBJ1-1	CASSLRGKLGEAFF	TGTGCCAGCAGTTTAAGGGGAAAACTGGGTGAAGCTTTCTTT
-	TRBV4-3	few	TRBJ2-1	CASSQYAGMGNEQFF	TGCGCCAGCAGCCAATACGCAGGGATGGGCAATGAGCAGTTCTTC
-	TRBV27	-	TRBJ2-5	CASSFFAGEETQYF	TGTGCCAGCAGTTTTTTTGCAGGGGAAGAGACCCAGTACTTC
-	TRBV7-6	many	TRBJ1-1	CASSHLGTEAFF	TGTGCCAGCAGCCATCTGGGCACTGAAGCTTTCTTT
-	TRBV7-9	-	TRBJ2-1	CASSHPDSTYNEQFF	TGTGCCAGCAGTCATCCGGACTCGACCTACAATGAGCAGTTCTTC
-	TRBV6-5	-	TRBJ1-4	CASSGERSTNEKLFF	TGTGCCAGCAGTGGGGAGAGATCAACTAATGAAAAACTGTTTTTT
-	TRBV12-3/TRBV12-4	many	TRBJ2-6	CASSFEAGANVLTF	TGTGCCAGCAGTTTCGAAGCTGGGGCCAACGTCCTGACTTTC
-	TRBV5-1	-	TRBJ2-2	CASSPGDGIFGELFF	TGCGCCAGCAGTCCAGGGGACGGGATTTTTGGGGAGCTGTTTTTT
-	TRBV10-3	-	TRBJ1-2	CAISDMDSAYGYTF	TGTGCCATCAGTGATATGGACTCGGCCTATGGCTATACCTTC
-	TRBV7-6	-	TRBJ2-3	CASSNDEAQYF	TGTGCCAGCAGCAACGACGAGGCGCAGTATTTT
TRBD1	TRBV28	-	TRBJ1-5	CASSRDRDSNQPQHF	TGTGCCAGCAGCCGGGACAGAGATAGCAATCAGCCCCAGCATTTT
TRBD2	TRBV25-1	-	TRBJ2-7	CASSKGGAGGTYEQYF	TGTGCCAGCAGTAAAGGAGGAGCGGGGGGAACCTACGAGCAGTACTTC
TRBD1	TRBV6-1	-	TRBJ1-5	CATDRGLIPQSQPQHF	TGTGCCACGGACAGGGGGCTGATCCCCCAATCTCAGCCCCAGCATTTT
-	TRBV24-1	-	TRBJ2-4	CATSDPGEIQYF	TGTGCCACCAGTGACCCTGGAGAGATTCAGTACTTC
-	TRBV11-2	many	TRBJ2-1	CASSSRGNYNEQFF	TGTGCCAGCAGCTCCAGGGGAAACTACAATGAGCAGTTCTTC
TRBD1	TRBV14	few	TRBJ2-7	CASSQDIWDSPTYEQYF	TGTGCCAGCAGCCAAGATATTTGGGACAGCCCGACCTACGAGCAGTACTTC
-	TRBV19	-	TRBJ2-2	CASSIILSGGELFF	TGTGCCAGTAGTATAATTCTCTCGGGCGGGGAGCTGTTTTTT
-	TRBV7-2	many	TRBJ2-7	CASSLTGSAYEQYF	TGTGCCAGCAGCTTAACGGGGTCAGCCTACGAGCAGTACTTC